This T cell receptor beta chain was recovered during a study of T cells in Graves' hyperthyroidism and ophthalmopathy. Study in general: Peripheral blood was taken when the disease was first diagnosed, before any treatment began.

Amplification of TCR beta CDR3 regions was performed using RNA transcripts as template. HTBI primers were used for first-round RT-PCR of the TCR CDR3. TCRdb ran MiXCR on the multiplex PCR reads and lists one entry per CDR3 protein. The table lists nearly 750,000 distinct CDR3 sequences, approximately 36% of them singletons. This clonotype was picked up many times. The CDR3 covers 14 residues. Trimming shortened V by 6 bases and J by 5 bases, and 17 bases separated the two germline ends. Germline V CDR1 and CDR2: DFQATT, SNEGSKA (reference sequence). Criteria for exclusion of patients were uncontrolled infection, other autoimmune disease, pregnancy or lactation. PBMCs were collected from an approximately 10 ml volume of fresh peripheral blood.

The receptor's source is a woman in her thirties or forties with Graves' hyperthyroidism. Sequenced material: blood. The chain couples TRBV20-1 to TRBJ1-5, with D perhaps matching TRBD1 (5 bases). The CDR3 is CSAPGAGSDQPQHF. CDR3 sequence (DNA): TGCAGTGCCCCCGGGGCAGGGTCCGATCAGCCCCAGCATTTT.